Below are 5 T cell receptor beta chains sequenced from a single sample in a study of shared clonotypes between healthy human individuals. Assay: immunoSEQ multiplex PCR; the TCRdb copy retains only in-frame clones and omits some. The sample holds approximately 600,000 clones, 90% to 95% seen once. Naive CD8 cells lacked CD45RO, underwent positive selection for CCR7 and left out terminally differentiated effector memory CD45RA+ cells. Sequencing was performed on naive CD8+ T cells sorted from blood. These receptors all stem from a woman aged 25 to 39 in good health.

Notes on this clone: Within the sample, other DNA sequences also encode this same CDR3. The gene calls are TRBV6-5 and TRBJ2-6; D remains ambiguous. V lost 0 bases, J lost 3 bases, and 3 bases lay in between. CDR1 is MNHEY, CDR2 SVGAGI, per germline. The CDR3 runs to 14 residues. CDR3 in DNA: TGTGCCAGCAGTTACTCTGGTGGGGCCAACGTCCTGACTTTC. This sequence encodes CASSYSGGANVLTF.

This clone was seen once. The chain employs TRBV2 and TRBJ2-4, with D perhaps TRBD2 (6 bases). The CDR3 totals 16 residues. The V and J ends lost 8 bases and 1 base respectively, with 18 bases between them. Germline assignment: CDR1 SNHLY and CDR2 FYNNEI. The chain's CDR3 is CASRLTEGSAKNIQYF. The DNA for the CDR3 is TGTGCCAGCCGCCTCACGGAGGGGTCGGCCAAAAACATTCAGTACTTC.

The gene calls are TRBV7-9 and TRBJ2-5, with D possibly being TRBD1 (6 bases). The DNA end favors TRBJ2-7, so the J call may be wrong. Per germline, CDR1 SEHNR and CDR2 FQNEAQ (reference sequence). The CDR3 totals 16 residues. CDR3 protein: CASSPGQILRSGEQYF. DNA of the CDR3: TGTGCCAGCAGCCCCGGACAGATCCTACGTTCAGGCGAGCAGTACTTC.

This rearrangement joins TRBV2 to TRBJ1-2; the D is unclear. V gave up 7 bases and J gave up 6 bases, with 15 bases separating them. Germline CDR1 SNHLY, CDR2 FYNNEI. The CDR3 totals 13 residues. As DNA, the CDR3 is TGTGCCAGCACCGGACTCCTGTGGGATGGCTACACCTTC. Protein sequence: CASTGLLWDGYTF.

The chain employs TRBV15 and TRBJ2-7, with a tentative D call TRBD2 (6 bases). There are 17 residues in the CDR3. Deletions cut 2 bases from V and 2 bases from J, with 19 bases between. The germline CDR1 and CDR2 sequences are LNHNV and YYDKDF (reference sequence). CDR3 sequence (DNA): TGTGCCACCAGCAGAAGATATCCAGCGGGTCTACCCTACGAGCAGTACTTC. It encodes CATSRRYPAGLPYEQYF.